This entry lists 27 T cell receptor beta chains sequenced from one sample in a study of circulating CD8 cells and anti-PD-1 response in melanoma. Sorting of live CD3+CD8+TCRalphabeta+ cells by PD-1 and/or TIGIT gave four subsets. TCR libraries were prepared from approximately 15 ng of total RNA with the QIAseq Immune Repertoire TCR panel. One entry per CDR3 protein results from TCRdb running MiXCR on the reads. The repertoire holds around 400 distinct CDR3 sequences, with 9.3% as singletons. Sequencing used CD8+ T cells from PBMCs, obtained at baseline or after one month of anti-PD-1 therapy (not recorded which). These receptors originate from a human donor with melanoma.

This clonotype is judged large. The rearrangement links TRBV24-1 to TRBJ2-3; tentative D call: TRBD2 (6 bases). The germline CDR1 and CDR2 sequences are KGHDR and SFDVKD. V was shortened by 2 bases and J by 3 bases, with 11 bases between the two germline ends. The CDR3 totals 15 residues. CDR3 nucleotide sequence: TGTGCCACCAGTGATTGGGGGGATGAGACAGATACGCAGTATTTT. Its translation: CATSDWGDETDTQYF.

This clonotype was picked up a small number of times. A clone one base away is much larger, so this may be a read error. It is likely a read error, because the conserved phenylalanine at the end of the CDR3 is missing. V and J are TRBV7-2 and TRBJ2-7; weak D call: TRBD2 (7 bases). The germline CDR1 and CDR2 sequences are SGHTA and FQGNSA. The CDR3 totals 16 residues. Trimming shortened V by 2 bases and J by 4 bases, and 18 bases separated the two germline ends. The CDR3 is CASSLPAGAGLYEQYL. CDR3 bases: TGTGCCAGCAGCTTACCGGCGGGGGCAGGACTTTACGAGCAGTACCTC.

This clonotype rates as large. The chain recombines TRBV2 with TRBJ2-5; 9 bases agree with TRBD2. CDR1 is SNHLY and CDR2 is FYNNEI in the germline V gene. The CDR3 contains 14 residues. V trimming: 1 base; J trimming: 3 bases; junction bases outside the gene matches: 0. CDR3: CASSEGLAEETQYF. The DNA of the CDR3 is TGTGCCAGCAGTGAAGGACTAGCGGAAGAGACCCAGTACTTC. Full variable domain (rest looked up from reference TRBV2 and TRBJ2-5): EPEVTQTPSHQVTQMGQEVILRCVPISNHLYFYWYRQILGQKVEFLVSFYNNEISEKSEIFDDQFSVERPDGSNFTLKIRSTKLEDSAMYFCASSEGLAEETQYFGPGTRLLVL.

Concerning this clonotype itself: A read error may be the cause here, since a much bigger clone is one base away. The chain combines TRBV12-3 or TRBV12-4 with TRBJ2-7, with 11 bases that match TRBD2. The DNA end is more similar to TRBJ2-1, so the J call may be wrong. This CDR3 has 14 amino acids. The DNA for the CDR3 is TGTGCCAGCGGCACTAGCGGGAGCTCCTACGAGCAGTTCTTC. It translates to CASGTSGSSYEQFF.

By frequency in the sample, this clonotype is large. The CDR3 DNA reads as TGTGCCAGCAGTTATATCGAGGGAGGGTACTCCTACAATGAGCAGTTCTTC. Protein product: CASSYIEGGYSYNEQFF. The rearrangement links TRBV6-5 to TRBJ2-1; 7 bases match TRBD2. The CDR3 covers 17 residues. The junction had 8 bases not matched to a gene; V was cut back by 3 bases and J by 0 bases. Germline CDR1 is MNHEY and CDR2 is SVGAGI.

By share of the sample, this clonotype is large. Sequence at one end of the junction differs from germline and may be a read error. Written as DNA, the CDR3 is TGCAGTGTTGAGTCCGGGAATGAAGCTTTCTTT. Translated, it gives CSVESGNEAFF. J is TRBJ1-1 and V is TRBV29-1; D is unclear. Germline loops: CDR1 SQVTM, CDR2 ANQGSEA. The CDR3 is made up of 11 amino acids. Together with reference TRBV29-1 and TRBJ1-1, the CDR3 gives the full variable domain: SAVISQKPSRDICQRGTSLTIQCQVDSQVTMMFWYRQQPGQSLTLIATANQGSEATYESGFVIDKFPISRPNLTFSTLTVSNMSPEDSSIYLCSVESGNEAFFGQGTRLTVV.

This clonotype is deemed large. The chain carries TRBV19 and TRBJ2-1, with 8 bases that match TRBD1. The CDR3 contains 18 residues. Germline-derived CDR1 and CDR2 are LNHDA and SQIVND (reference sequence). V was clipped by 7 bases and J by 5 bases; unmatched bases: 19. In DNA form, the CDR3 reads TGTGCCAGTACCCATATACCAGGGGCAGGACAGGGAGACAATGAGCAGTTCTTC. Protein: CASTHIPGAGQGDNEQFF.

By proportion, this clonotype is large (0.1 to 1%). This chain links TRBV25-1 with TRBJ2-1; 10 positions agree with TRBD2. CDR1 and CDR2 from the germline V gene are MGHDK and SYGVNS. With 4 bases clipped from V and 4 bases from J, the junction kept 4 bases outside the gene matches. The CDR3 covers 15 residues. The CDR3 loop reads CASSVGAGGYNEQFF. In nucleotides, the CDR3 is TGTGCCAGCAGTGTGGGAGCGGGAGGGTACAATGAGCAGTTCTTC.

This clonotype is labeled medium-sized. V is TRBV5-6 and J is TRBJ2-1; possibly TRBD1 for D (6 bases). V was shortened by 4 bases and J by 10 bases, with 15 bases between the two germline ends. The CDR3 spans 13 residues. Germline V gives CDR1 SGHDT, CDR2 YYEEEE. In nucleotides, the CDR3 is TGTGCCAGCAGCCAGGTGGGGGCTTGGGAGCAGTTCTTC. It codes for CASSQVGAWEQFF.

This clonotype is large (0.1 to 1%) in the sample. The V and J genes are TRBV24-1 and TRBJ1-6; D is undetermined. The V gene lost 9 bases and the J gene lost 9 bases, with 17 bases spanning the gap. The length of the CDR3 is 14 residues. Per the germline V gene, CDR1 is KGHDR and CDR2 is SFDVKD. The CDR3 sequence: CATQVTDDASPLHF. CDR3 DNA sequence: TGTGCCACCCAGGTAACCGACGACGCTTCACCCCTCCACTTT.

Within the sample, this clonotype is large (0.1 to 1%). The rearrangement joins TRBV4-1 to TRBJ1-2, with 7 bases matching TRBD1. Germline CDR1 MGHRA, CDR2 YSYEKL. Trimming took 4 bases from V and 1 from J; bases not matched to a gene: 6. This CDR3 contains 15 residues. The CDR3 coding sequence is TGCGCCAGCAGCCTCCGACAGGGAAATAACTATGGCTACACCTTC. This sequence encodes CASSLRQGNNYGYTF.

In its sample, this clonotype ranks as medium-sized. V and J are TRBV28 and TRBJ2-7; D is perhaps TRBD1 (6 bases). Germline lookup yields CDR1 MDHEN and CDR2 SYDVKM. The CDR3 length is 17 residues. Trimming removed 6 bases at V and 4 bases at J, with 25 bases between. This CDR3 is CASRDSLDSQDSYEQYF. CDR3 DNA sequence: TGTGCCAGCAGGGACAGTCTAGACTCCCAGGATTCATACGAGCAGTACTTC.

With respect to this clonotype: Germline and junction disagree at one end, which may indicate a read error. The genes are TRBV5-6 and TRBJ2-1, with 7 bases matching TRBD2. The germline CDR1 and CDR2 sequences are SGHDT and YYEEEE. This CDR3 has 16 residues. The DNA for the CDR3 is TGCGCCAGCAGCTGGGGGACTAAGGGCTCCTACGATGAGCAGTTCTTC. The encoded protein is CASSWGTKGSYDEQFF. Based on the CDR3 plus reference TRBV5-6 and TRBJ2-1, the full variable domain is DAGVTQSPTHLIKTRGQQVTLRCSPKSGHDTVSWYQQALGQGPQFIFQYYEEEERQRGNFPDRFSGHQFPNYSSELNVNALLLGDSALYLCASSWGTKGSYDEQFFGPGTRLTVL.

This rearrangement joins TRBV6-5 to TRBJ2-3; 11 nucleotides align to TRBD2. V dropped 2 bases and J dropped 11; count of bases not matched to a gene: 9. The CDR3 loop spans 15 amino acids. Germline CDR1 reads MNHEY; CDR2 reads SVGAGI. CDR3 DNA sequence: TGTGCCAGCAGTTACCAGATTAGCGGGAGGGCCGGGCAGTATTTT. This gives the protein CASSYQISGRAGQYF.

In its sample, this clonotype ranks as hyperexpanded. The chain recombines TRBV6-5 with TRBJ1-1; 7 bases fit TRBD1. CDR1 and CDR2 (germline): MNHEY, SVGAGI. The CDR3 is 14 amino acids. V dropped 3 bases and J dropped 6; count of bases not matched to a gene: 7. CDR3 loop: CASSYGGQRAEAFF. DNA of the CDR3: TGTGCCAGCAGTTATGGGGGACAGAGGGCTGAAGCTTTCTTT.

By frequency in the sample, this clonotype is large. V gene TRBV7-3 combines with J gene TRBJ2-5; 13 bases fit TRBD2. Germline CDR1 and CDR2: SGHTA and FQGTGA. The CDR3 is 15 amino acids. J lost 4 bases, V lost 6 bases, and 5 bases had no gene match. The CDR3 spells CASSRLAGGVETQYF. CDR3 nucleotides: TGTGCCAGCAGTAGACTAGCGGGAGGAGTAGAGACCCAGTACTTC.

This clonotype is categorized as large (0.1 to 1%). V usage is TRBV28 and J usage is TRBJ2-3; unclear D gene. V was trimmed by 3 bases and J by 2 bases, leaving 9 bases between them. This CDR3 has 14 amino acids. Per germline, CDR1 MDHEN and CDR2 SYDVKM. CDR3 residues: CASSLLQYTDTQYF. CDR3 sequence (DNA): TGTGCCAGCAGTTTGCTCCAGTACACAGATACGCAGTATTTT.

By share, this clonotype ranks as large. V usage is TRBV24-1 and J usage is TRBJ2-7; tentatively, D is TRBD1 (5 bases). There are 13 residues in the CDR3. The germline gives CDR1 KGHDR, CDR2 SFDVKD. Trimming left V 4 bases short and J 7 bases short, with 13 bases between. CDR3 region: CATSDSRVEEQYF. The CDR3, as DNA: TGTGCCACCAGTGACAGCAGGGTAGAAGAGCAGTACTTC.

The chain carries TRBV6-1 and TRBJ2-3, with TRBD2 matching 14 bases. In germline, CDR1 is MNHNS, CDR2 SASEGT. The CDR3 spans 15 residues. Losses at the gene ends were 5 bases for V and 11 bases for J; bases not matched to a gene: 9. CDR3 amino acids: CASSYQTSGRAGQYF. DNA for the CDR3: TGTGCCAGCAGTTACCAGACTAGCGGGAGGGCCGGGCAGTATTTT.

This clonotype has a handful of counts. V and J are TRBV19 and TRBJ2-2, with TRBD2 identical over 11 bases. Germline V gene data show CDR1 as LNHDA and CDR2 as SQIVND (reference sequence). The CDR3 runs 14 residues. J lost 8 bases, V lost 10 bases, and 9 bases had no gene match. The CDR3 coding sequence is TGTGCCATATCACTAGCGGGAGCTGGTGGGGAGCTGTTTTTT. Translating gives CAISLAGAGGELFF.

Within the sample, this clonotype is medium-sized. The chain employs TRBV6-5 and TRBJ1-1; D perhaps matches TRBD1 (6 bases). The CDR3 loop spans 13 amino acids. Germline lookup yields CDR1 MNHEY and CDR2 SVGAGI. Trimming removed 3 bases at V and 5 bases at J, with 10 bases between. CDR3 amino acids: CASSYKGGTEAFF. The CDR3 bases are TGTGCCAGCAGTTATAAGGGGGGGACTGAAGCTTTCTTT.

This clonotype is medium-sized by share. CDR3 sequence (DNA): TGTGCCAGCAGTGCCTACCCCGGAGCCGCAGGGGACACAGATACGCAGTATTTT. It is translated as CASSAYPGAAGDTDTQYF. This chain links TRBV27 with TRBJ2-3; D may be TRBD1 (6 bases). Trimming left V 5 bases short and J 2 bases short, with 23 bases between. CDR1 and CDR2 (germline): MNHEY, SMNVEV (reference sequence). This CDR3 spans 18 amino acids.

Worth noting for this clonotype: Compared with germline, one end of the junction differs, possibly owing to a read error. The CDR3 DNA reads TGTGCCAGCAGTTCCCTGACAGGGGCGAACACCGGGGAGCTGCTTTTT. Translated, it gives CASSSLTGANTGELLF. J is TRBJ2-2 and V is TRBV28; 8 bases map to TRBD1. CDR1 and CDR2 (germline): MDHEN, SYDVKM. The CDR3 sequence is 16 residues long.

This clonotype is classed as medium-sized (0.01 to 0.1%). The CDR3 DNA reads as TGTGCCAGCAGTTTACCGACCCCGGGACTAGCGGGAGGTAATGAGCAGTTCTTC. Amino acids: CASSLPTPGLAGGNEQFF. J is TRBJ2-1 and V is TRBV28, with TRBD2 identical over 15 bases. The CDR3 totals 18 residues. Germline V CDR1 and CDR2: MDHEN, SYDVKM. V lost 2 bases and J lost 7; bases outside the gene matches: 9.

This clonotype counts as medium-sized. The CDR3: CASSLLADPYNEQFF. CDR3 in DNA: TGTGCCAGCAGTCTGCTAGCGGACCCCTACAATGAGCAGTTCTTC. The chain carries TRBV6-4 and TRBJ2-1, with 7 nucleotides matching TRBD2. The CDR3 covers 15 residues. Germline V gene sequence: CDR1 MRHNA, CDR2 SNTAGT. V lost 5 bases to trimming and J lost 2 bases; unmatched junction nucleotides: 6.

This clonotype is labeled as large (0.1 to 1%). The rearrangement joins TRBV19 to TRBJ1-1; D is undetermined. The CDR3 totals 15 residues. Trimming took off 2 bases at V and 0 bases at J, with 10 bases between the two ends. The V gene's germline CDR1 is LNHDA and CDR2 SQIVND (reference sequence). Here the CDR3 reads CASSIFSSMNTEAFF. The DNA for the CDR3 is TGTGCCAGTAGTATATTTTCGTCCATGAACACTGAAGCTTTCTTT.

The V gene is TRBV19, the J gene TRBJ2-2; possibly TRBD2 for D (6 bases). CDR1 and CDR2 from the germline V gene are LNHDA and SQIVND (reference sequence). There are 15 residues in the CDR3. V shed 10 bases and J shed 5 bases, with 20 bases lying between them. CDR3 region: CATQRRGFGTGELFF. CDR3 sequence (DNA): TGTGCCACTCAACGGAGGGGCTTCGGGACCGGGGAGCTGTTTTTT.